The 7 T cell receptor beta chains presented below share a single source sample, sequenced in a study of blood T cell repertoires in COVID-19 (TCRdb year 2020). The library was built by means of the immunoSEQ multiplex PCR assay. Held by TCRdb, this immuneACCESS table contains in-frame sequences only and omits some clones. Under half of the omission traces to an unresolved V gene where checked; the cause of the rest is unknown. For this sample the table gives approximately 300,000 clones, of which around 88% were detected only once. 1.5% to 2% of the sample comes from the top ten. The sequencing sample was made of peripheral blood. These receptor sequences come from a woman in her 50s with acute or convalescent COVID-19.

To note about this clone: Other DNA variants within this sample encode the same CDR3. This chain uses TRBV5-1 with TRBJ2-1, with 10 bases lining up with TRBD2. The V segment lost 0 bases and the J segment 5 bases; nucleotides outside the gene matches: 2. The germline V gene encodes CDR1 SGHRS and CDR2 YFSETQ. The CDR3 consists of 15 residues. CDR3 nucleotide sequence: TGCGCCAGCAGCTTGGAACTAGCGGGGAACAATGAGCAGTTCTTC. Its protein is CASSLELAGNNEQFF. The full variable domain, rest sourced from reference TRBV5-1 and TRBJ2-1, is KAGVTQTPRYLIKTRGQQVTLSCSPISGHRSVSWYQQTPGQGLQFLFEYFSETQRNKGNFPGRFSGRQFSNSRSEMNVSTLELGDSALYLCASSLELAGNNEQFFGPGTRLTVL.

The genes are TRBV30 and TRBJ1-5; TRBD1 is a possible D gene (6 bases). This CDR3 region has 14 residues. CDR1 is GTSNPN, CDR2 SVGIG, per germline (reference sequence). The V end was cut by 2 bases, the J end by 6 bases, with 14 bases between. The CDR3 DNA is TGTGCCTGGAGTAAAGGGGTAGGGGGTCAGCCCCAGCATTTT. It codes for CAWSKGVGGQPQHF. The full variable domain, rest sourced from reference TRBV30 and TRBJ1-5, is SQTIHQWPATLVQPVGSPLSLECTVEGTSNPNLYWYRQAAGRGLQLLFYSVGIGQISSEVPQNLSASRPQDRQFILSSKKLLLSDSGFYLCAWSKGVGGQPQHFGDGTRLSIL.

The CDR3 loop is CASSPTLVGGAQETQYF. The CDR3 DNA is TGCGCCAGCAGCCCAACGCTTGTCGGGGGGGCTCAAGAGACCCAGTACTTC. The chain combines TRBV4-1 with TRBJ2-5; the match to TRBD2 covers 8 bases. With V trimmed by 4 bases and J by 2 bases, 12 bases remained unmatched. This CDR3 region has 17 residues. Germline CDR1 MGHRA, CDR2 YSYEKL.

The chain uses TRBV15 and TRBJ2-3; 7 nucleotides agree with TRBD2. Germline assignment: CDR1 LNHNV and CDR2 YYDKDF (reference sequence). The CDR3 has 17 amino acids. V lost 0 bases to trimming and J lost 0 bases; unmatched junction nucleotides: 6. Here the CDR3 DNA reads TGTGCCACCAGCAGAGATCACCTAGCGGAAAGCACAGATACGCAGTATTTT. Protein: CATSRDHLAESTDTQYF.

The chain employs TRBV18 and TRBJ2-1; unclear D gene. Deletions cut 0 bases from V and 4 bases from J, with 10 bases between. CDR3 size: 15 residues. CDR1 and CDR2 (germline): KGHSH, LQKENI. CDR3 loop: CASSPPLRAYNEQFF. The DNA for the CDR3 is TGTGCCAGCTCACCACCGCTGCGAGCGTACAATGAGCAGTTCTTC.

The rearrangement links TRBV6-1 to TRBJ1-2; D is undetermined. Germline lookup yields CDR1 MNHNS and CDR2 SASEGT. The V and J ends lost 1 base and 3 bases respectively, with 9 bases between them. The CDR3 consists of 14 residues. CDR3 sequence reads: CASSEVTADYGYTF. In DNA, the CDR3 is TGTGCCAGCAGTGAAGTTACAGCTGACTATGGCTACACCTTC.

V gene TRBV9 combines with J gene TRBJ1-5, with D possibly TRBD1 on 6 matching bases. V lost 2 bases to trimming and J lost 5 bases, with 11 bases between them. Germline values: CDR1 SGDLS, CDR2 YYNGEE. CDR3 length: 14 residues. The CDR3 DNA is TGTGCCAGCAGCGTGGGACATCGGGATCAGCCCCAGCATTTT. Its protein product is CASSVGHRDQPQHF.